The 13 T cell receptor beta chains below come from one sample, sequenced in a study of blood T cell repertoires in COVID-19 (dated by TCRdb to about 2020). Libraries were made using the immunoSEQ multiplex PCR assay. Drawn from immuneACCESS, this table holds only the in-frame rearrangements with V and J called that TCRdb kept. Clones are partly lost; checked studies trace under half to an unresolved V gene and leave the rest unexplained. This sample has about 130,000 clones in its table, and around nine tenths of those were observed once. Less than 4.5% of the sample belongs to the ten largest clones. Sequencing was carried out using peripheral blood. These receptor sequences come from a man aged 55-75 years with COVID-19, enrolled during active disease.

The chain links TRBV7-2 to TRBJ1-6; 10 bases map to TRBD1. Germline CDR1 SGHTA, CDR2 FQGNSA. Losses at the gene ends were 5 bases for V and 9 bases for J; bases not matched to a gene: 7. This CDR3 contains 15 residues. The CDR3 reads CASSPSGTGASPLHF. CDR3 bases: TGTGCCAGCAGCCCCTCCGGGACAGGGGCTTCACCCCTCCACTTT.

This clone appeared a single time. The chain uses TRBV29-1 and TRBJ2-3; 10 bases agree with TRBD1. This CDR3 contains 14 residues. V dropped 7 bases and J dropped 2; count of bases not matched to a gene: 6. Looked up from germline, CDR1 is SQVTM and CDR2 is ANQGSEA. DNA of the CDR3: TGCAGCGGGGACAGGGGAGTAGACACAGATACGCAGTATTTT. The encoded protein is CSGDRGVDTDTQYF.

This clone was recorded many times. This chain links TRBV7-3 with TRBJ1-1; D unresolved. Trimming took off 5 bases at V and 8 bases at J, with 12 bases between the two ends. CDR1 and CDR2 (germline): SGHTA, FQGTGA. The CDR3 length is 12 residues. In nucleotides, the CDR3 is TGTGCCAGCAGCCGGGGTAATGGGGAAGCTTTCTTT. This translates into CASSRGNGEAFF.

V gene TRBV5-4 combines with J gene TRBJ1-3, with TRBD1 as a possible D gene (6 bases). Germline assignment: CDR1 SGHNT and CDR2 YYREEE (reference sequence). The germline V and J ends were trimmed by 0 bases and 2 bases, with 12 bases remaining between them. The CDR3 contains 16 residues. Here the CDR3 DNA reads TGTGCCAGCAGCTTGGCGGGGCCAGGGGCTGGAAACACCATATATTTT. Its translation is CASSLAGPGAGNTIYF.

This clone is a singleton in its sample. The CDR3 loop reads CASSLQGATTEAFF. CDR3 coding DNA: TGTGCCAGCTCACTTCAGGGGGCGACGACTGAAGCTTTCTTT. This chain uses TRBV18 with TRBJ1-1, with TRBD1 matching 8 bases. CDR3 size: 14 residues. V lost 4 bases and J lost 5; bases outside the gene matches: 6. CDR1 is KGHSH and CDR2 is LQKENI in the germline V gene. The full variable domain, in which reference TRBV18 and TRBJ1-1 provide the parts outside the CDR3, is NAGVMQNPRHLVRRRGQEARLRCSPMKGHSHVYWYRQLPEEGLKFMVYLQKENIIDESGMPKERFSAEFPKEGPSILRIQQVVRGDSAAYFCASSLQGATTEAFFGQGTRLTVV.

V and J are TRBV9 and TRBJ2-7; 12 positions agree with TRBD1. The junction had 8 bases not matched to a gene; V was cut back by 7 bases and J by 6 bases. The CDR3 consists of 14 residues. Per the germline V gene, CDR1 is SGDLS and CDR2 is YYNGEE. The CDR3 nucleotides are TGTGCCAGCTCGAGGGGGACAGGGGGCGGCGAGCAGTACTTC. Protein product: CASSRGTGGGEQYF.

This chain links TRBV12-5 with TRBJ2-5; D is possibly TRBD1 (5 bases). The CDR3 has 14 amino acids. The V gene's germline CDR1 is LGHNT and CDR2 FRNRAP. The V end was cut by 0 bases, the J end by 6 bases, with 11 bases between. The CDR3 protein is CASGLVGATKTQYF. The CDR3 nucleotides are TGTGCTAGTGGTTTGGTAGGGGCGACGAAGACCCAGTACTTC.

The genes are TRBV28 and TRBJ2-5, with D possibly being TRBD1 (7 bases). Germline lookup yields CDR1 MDHEN and CDR2 SYDVKM. The CDR3 sequence is 18 residues long. Between the trimmed V and J ends, which lost 5 bases and 4 bases, there was a span of 26 bases. The DNA of the CDR3 is TGTGCCAGCAGTCCCGGTGGGGGGCCCATAGGGGGCCGAGAGACCCAGTACTTC. This translates into CASSPGGGPIGGRETQYF. The full variable domain, its missing parts supplied by reference TRBV28 and TRBJ2-5, is DVKVTQSSRYLVKRTGEKVFLECVQDMDHENMFWYRQDPGLGLRLIYFSYDVKMKEKGDIPEGYSVSREKKERFSLILESASTNQTSMYLCASSPGGGPIGGRETQYFGPGTRLLVL.

This chain links TRBV7-3 with TRBJ1-1, with D possibly matching TRBD1 (6 bases). CDR3 size: 16 residues. V lost 5 bases and J lost 3, with 19 bases in between. Germline-derived CDR1 and CDR2 are SGHTA and FQGTGA. CDR3 loop: CASSPVGGRTDTEAFF. In DNA form, the CDR3 reads TGTGCCAGCAGCCCTGTGGGGGGGCGAACGGACACTGAAGCTTTCTTT.

The V gene is TRBV9, the J gene TRBJ2-3; no clear D. Trimming pared 0 bases from V and 2 bases from J, leaving 7 bases between. The CDR3 extends over 14 amino acids. CDR1 and CDR2 (germline): SGDLS, YYNGEE. The DNA of the CDR3 is TGTGCCAGCAGCGTAGGGCAGGTCACAGATACGCAGTATTTT. Protein sequence: CASSVGQVTDTQYF.

With respect to this clone: Other DNA sequences in the sample encode the same CDR3. The CDR3 nucleotides read TGTGCCAGCAGCCCCGGCGGGGTATACGAGCAGTACTTC. Amino acids: CASSPGGVYEQYF. V gene TRBV2 combines with J gene TRBJ2-7; D perhaps matches TRBD2 (6 bases). Germline loops: CDR1 SNHLY, CDR2 FYNNEI. This CDR3 has 13 residues. Trimming left V 6 bases short and J 4 bases short, with 13 bases between.

J is TRBJ1-3 and V is TRBV5-1, with D possibly TRBD1 on 5 matching bases. The CDR3 covers 14 residues. Germline V gene sequence: CDR1 SGHRS, CDR2 YFSETQ. The V end was cut by 7 bases, the J end by 0 bases, with 11 bases between. CDR3: CASAKDSSGNTIYF. DNA for the CDR3: TGCGCCAGCGCCAAAGACAGCTCTGGAAACACCATATATTTT.

V gene TRBV24-1 combines with J gene TRBJ2-3; a weak D match, TRBD2 (5 bases). CDR3 size: 15 residues. Between the trimmed V and J ends, which lost 4 bases and 1 base, there was a span of 11 bases. Germline values: CDR1 KGHDR, CDR2 SFDVKD. The CDR3 DNA sequence: TGTGCCACCAGTGAAGTGGTGGGAGGCACAGATACGCAGTATTTT. This encodes CATSEVVGGTDTQYF.